This entry lists 27 T cell receptor beta chains sequenced from one sample in a study of cytomegalovirus exposure and HLA in healthy donors. With 60 Vbeta and 13 Jbeta primers, the PCR was carried out. Assay used: immunoSEQ multiplex PCR; TCRdb lists only in-frame clones, some missing. The sample lists 75,000 to 80,000 clones; around 73% were seen once. The sequenced material came from PBMCs. These receptors originate from a woman aged 40-49 years in good health and CMV-seropositive.

The chain links TRBV6-1 to TRBJ2-1, with D tentatively TRBD2 (5 bases). This CDR3 is 17 amino acids long. Trimming shortened V by 3 bases and J by 0 bases, and 15 bases separated the two germline ends. Per the germline V gene, CDR1 is MNHNS and CDR2 is SASEGT. CDR3 sequence (DNA): TGTGCCAGCAGTGATGATTTGACGGGGAGCTCCTACAATGAGCAGTTCTTC. This gives the protein CASSDDLTGSSYNEQFF.

This chain links TRBV18 with TRBJ2-1; D perhaps matches TRBD1 (5 bases). Germline V lookup: CDR1 KGHSH, CDR2 LQKENI. The CDR3 has 16 residues. Trimming took 3 bases from V and 5 from J, leaving 17 bases between them. Here the CDR3 DNA reads TGTGCCAGCTCACCCCGGCAGGGAACGTTTCACAATGAGCAGTTCTTC. The encoded protein is CASSPRQGTFHNEQFF.

The count of this clone is one. This chain connects TRBV7-2 to TRBJ2-5; 7 bases align to TRBD2. The DNA matches TRBJ2-7 better at its end, which makes the J call doubtful. Germline CDR1 reads SGHTA; CDR2 reads FQGNSA. The CDR3 spans 15 residues. CDR3 nucleotide sequence: TGTGCCAGCTACTTGGGGCTAGCGGAAGGAGCCGAGCAGTACTTC. Translating it yields CASYLGLAEGAEQYF.

This chain uses TRBV5-6 with TRBJ1-1; 7 bases line up with TRBD1. This CDR3 spans 14 amino acids. V was pared by 0 bases and J by 5 bases, with 4 bases of the junction left unmatched. Germline values: CDR1 SGHDT, CDR2 YYEEEE. The CDR3 spells CASSLGQGVTEAFF. In DNA form, the CDR3 reads TGTGCCAGCAGCTTGGGCCAGGGGGTGACTGAAGCTTTCTTT.

The chain has TRBV7-2 and TRBJ2-3; 9 positions match TRBD2. CDR1 is SGHTA and CDR2 is FQGNSA in the germline V gene. Trimming removed 5 bases from V and 2 bases from J; junction bases left unmatched: 8. CDR3 length: 16 residues. This CDR3 reads CASSPGLARLTDTQYF. The DNA for the CDR3 is TGTGCCAGCAGCCCCGGACTAGCGCGTCTCACAGATACGCAGTATTTT.

This clone was seen a few times. This chain connects TRBV5-6 to TRBJ1-1; D may be TRBD1 (5 bases). CDR1 is SGHDT and CDR2 is YYEEEE in the germline V gene. The CDR3 loop spans 14 amino acids. Trimming left V 4 bases short and J 5 bases short, with 15 bases between. CDR3 coding DNA: TGTGCCAGCAGCGTTCGGGGGTGGGTAACTGAAGCTTTCTTT. Encoded protein: CASSVRGWVTEAFF. The entire variable domain, with the rest obtained from reference TRBV5-6 and TRBJ1-1, is as follows: DAGVTQSPTHLIKTRGQQVTLRCSPKSGHDTVSWYQQALGQGPQFIFQYYEEEERQRGNFPDRFSGHQFPNYSSELNVNALLLGDSALYLCASSVRGWVTEAFFGQGTRLTVV.

This clone was observed a few times. Other DNA sequences in this sample translate to the same CDR3. The CDR3 bases are TGTGCCAGCAGCTCACCGGGGGGGACTGAAGCTTTCTTT. As protein: CASSSPGGTEAFF. The chain employs TRBV7-9 and TRBJ1-1, with D possibly TRBD1 on 5 matching bases. CDR1 and CDR2 (germline): SEHNR, FQNEAQ (reference sequence). The CDR3 totals 13 residues. The ends were cut back, 4 bases at V and 5 bases at J, with 11 bases in the middle. Using reference TRBV7-9 and TRBJ1-1 for the parts outside the CDR3, the full variable domain is DTGVSQNPRHKITKRGQNVTFRCDPISEHNRLYWYRQTLGQGPEFLTYFQNEAQLEKSRLLSDRFSAERPKGSFSTLEIQRTEQGDSAMYLCASSSPGGTEAFFGQGTRLTVV.

The gene calls are TRBV28 and TRBJ2-7; tentative D call: TRBD1 (6 bases). CDR1 is MDHEN and CDR2 is SYDVKM in the germline V gene. The CDR3 covers 12 residues. The CDR3 is CAGAPFIHEQYF. In DNA, the CDR3 is TGTGCGGGGGCGCCGTTTATCCACGAGCAGTACTTC.

The CDR3 DNA sequence: TGCGCCAGCAGCTCGTCCGGGACAACCTCCTACAATGAGCAGTTCTTC. Its translation: CASSSSGTTSYNEQFF. This rearrangement joins TRBV5-1 to TRBJ2-1, with D possibly matching TRBD1 (6 bases). This CDR3 comprises 16 residues. Deletions cut 3 bases from V and 0 bases from J, with 13 bases between. CDR1 SGHRS and CDR2 YFSETQ come from the germline V gene.

This clone was recorded a few times. The genes are TRBV6-5 and TRBJ1-3, with D tentatively TRBD1 (5 bases). The CDR3 is 14 residues long. Germline V gene lookup returns CDR1 MNHEY and CDR2 SVGAGI. Deletions cut 6 bases from V and 0 bases from J, with 9 bases between. Here the CDR3 reads CASSMTDSGNTIYF. The CDR3 DNA follows: TGTGCCAGCAGCATGACAGACTCTGGAAACACCATATATTTT.

The chain joins TRBV2 to TRBJ1-1; TRBD1 might be the D (6 bases). V lost 5 bases and J lost 0, with 10 bases in between. CDR1 is SNHLY, CDR2 FYNNEI, per germline. There are 14 residues in the CDR3. The CDR3 is CASSSDRMNTEAFF. The CDR3 DNA sequence: TGTGCCAGCAGTTCAGACAGGATGAACACTGAAGCTTTCTTT.

This chain joins TRBV6-6 and TRBJ1-2; the D is unclear. Germline CDR1 and CDR2: MNHNY and SVGAGI (reference sequence). V dropped 0 bases and J dropped 7 bases, with 9 bases sitting between them. The length of the CDR3 is 13 residues. In nucleotides, the CDR3 is TGTGCCAGCAGTTACTCAAGAGTTGGTGGCTACACCTTC. Translation gives CASSYSRVGGYTF.

The chain has TRBV19 and TRBJ1-5; a possible D gene is TRBD1 (6 bases). The CDR3 covers 15 residues. The ends were cut back, 8 bases at V and 5 bases at J, with 19 bases in the middle. The germline V gene encodes CDR1 LNHDA and CDR2 SQIVND (reference sequence). The CDR3 sequence is CASSSGGGQDQPQHF. The CDR3, as DNA: TGTGCCAGTTCCTCCGGCGGGGGGCAAGATCAGCCCCAGCATTTT.

The rearrangement joins TRBV19 to TRBJ2-5, with no clear D. Gene TRBJ2-7 matches the end of the DNA better, so the J call may be wrong. Germline CDR1 is LNHDA and CDR2 is SQIVND (reference sequence). This CDR3 region has 14 residues. CDR3 coding DNA: TGTGCCAGTAGCCCCACCGGGTCAACCTACGAGCAGTACTTC. The encoded protein is CASSPTGSTYEQYF.

The chain has TRBV7-6 and TRBJ1-6, with D maybe TRBD1 (6 bases). The CDR3 is made up of 15 amino acids. Trimming pared 5 bases from V and 3 bases from J, leaving 11 bases between. CDR1 SGHVS and CDR2 FNYEAQ come from the germline V gene. The chain's CDR3 is CASSLTGHYNSPLHF. Written as DNA, the CDR3 is TGTGCCAGCAGCCTTACGGGACACTATAATTCACCCCTCCACTTT.

This rearrangement joins TRBV18 to TRBJ1-5; 8 nucleotides match TRBD1. The CDR3 loop spans 17 amino acids. V lost 4 bases and J lost 0; bases outside the gene matches: 8. Germline values: CDR1 KGHSH, CDR2 LQKENI. In DNA, the CDR3 is TGTGCCAGCTCACTAAAAGGGACAGGTAATAGCAATCAGCCCCAGCATTTT. Its protein product is CASSLKGTGNSNQPQHF. Together with reference TRBV18 and TRBJ1-5, the CDR3 gives the full variable domain: NAGVMQNPRHLVRRRGQEARLRCSPMKGHSHVYWYRQLPEEGLKFMVYLQKENIIDESGMPKERFSAEFPKEGPSILRIQQVVRGDSAAYFCASSLKGTGNSNQPQHFGDGTRLSIL.

Written as DNA, the CDR3 is TGTGCCAGCCAAGGACAGGTCCGAAACACCATATATTTT. Translation gives CASQGQVRNTIYF. The chain couples TRBV7-2 to TRBJ1-3; 7 nucleotides line up with TRBD1. Germline V CDR1 and CDR2: SGHTA, FQGNSA. This CDR3 spans 13 amino acids. V shed 8 bases, J shed 5 bases, and the junction held 6 bases outside the gene matches.

The chain combines TRBV4-1 with TRBJ1-4, with D possibly being TRBD1 (6 bases). Between the trimmed V and J ends, which lost 4 bases and 8 bases, there was a span of 11 bases. This CDR3 has 13 residues. Germline CDR1 is MGHRA and CDR2 is YSYEKL. CDR3: CASSPGDPEKLFF. The CDR3 bases are TGCGCCAGCAGCCCAGGGGATCCCGAAAAACTGTTTTTT.

The rearrangement uses TRBV18 and TRBJ1-6; 7 bases map to TRBD1. Germline lookup yields CDR1 KGHSH and CDR2 LQKENI. The V segment lost 3 bases and the J segment 9 bases; nucleotides outside the gene matches: 14. This CDR3 region has 17 residues. CDR3 in amino acids: CASSPQPRQTGPSPLHF. CDR3 nucleotide sequence: TGTGCCAGCTCACCGCAACCACGACAGACAGGGCCTTCACCCCTCCACTTT. Variable domain in full (rest from reference TRBV18 and TRBJ1-6): NAGVMQNPRHLVRRRGQEARLRCSPMKGHSHVYWYRQLPEEGLKFMVYLQKENIIDESGMPKERFSAEFPKEGPSILRIQQVVRGDSAAYFCASSPQPRQTGPSPLHFGNGTRLTVT.

The chain employs TRBV5-1 and TRBJ2-5; 10 nucleotides align to TRBD2. The germline CDR1 and CDR2 sequences are SGHRS and YFSETQ. There are 13 residues in the CDR3. V trimming: 8 bases; J trimming: 2 bases; junction bases outside the gene matches: 3. The CDR3 is CASLLAGQETQYF. The CDR3 DNA reads TGCGCCAGTTTACTAGCGGGGCAAGAGACCCAGTACTTC.

This chain links TRBV5-1 with TRBJ2-7, with D possibly matching TRBD1 (6 bases). Trimming stripped 3 bases from V and 0 bases from J, with 10 bases between. Germline V gives CDR1 SGHRS, CDR2 YFSETQ. This CDR3 region has 14 residues. The CDR3 spells CASSSTGDSYEQYF. The CDR3 nucleotides are TGCGCCAGCAGCTCGACAGGTGACTCCTACGAGCAGTACTTC.

The gene calls are TRBV6-5 and TRBJ2-1; 7 bases are a match to TRBD2. Trimming at V came to 10 bases and at J to 7 bases, leaving 10 bases not matched to a gene. Per germline, CDR1 MNHEY and CDR2 SVGAGI. The CDR3 is made up of 13 amino acids. The CDR3 here is CATAPAGWNEQFF. The DNA for the CDR3 is TGTGCCACCGCCCCAGCGGGGTGGAATGAGCAGTTCTTC.

In this sample, this clone turned up once. This chain joins TRBV19 and TRBJ1-2, with D possibly being TRBD1 (6 bases). This CDR3 spans 16 amino acids. Germline loops: CDR1 LNHDA, CDR2 SQIVND (reference sequence). V dropped 5 bases and J dropped 1 base, with 17 bases sitting between them. CDR3 protein: CASSERTAPFNYGYTF. The CDR3, as DNA: TGTGCCAGTAGTGAAAGGACAGCCCCCTTTAACTATGGCTACACCTTC.

A remark on this clone: Since no conserved phenylalanine or tryptophan closes the CDR3, a read error is the likely cause. The CDR3 spells CASTFVWGQGNSPLHL. Here the CDR3 DNA reads TGTGCCAGCACCTTCGTTTGGGGACAGGGCAATTCACCCCTCCACCTT. The gene calls are TRBV5-4 and TRBJ1-6; TRBD1 agrees at 9 bases. This CDR3 contains 16 residues. From germline, CDR1 is SGHNT and CDR2 YYREEE (reference sequence). The V gene end was trimmed by 6 bases and the J gene end by 7 bases; junction bases not matched to a gene: 11.

This clone appeared a single time. The V call is TRBV10-3, the J call TRBJ2-3; 10 bases map to TRBD2. Germline CDR1 reads ENHRY; CDR2 reads SYGVKD. With V trimmed by 6 bases and J by 5 bases, 5 bases remained unmatched. This CDR3 contains 14 residues. CDR3 sequence: CAISTGTSEDTQYF. The CDR3 DNA reads TGTGCCATCAGCACCGGGACTAGCGAAGATACGCAGTATTTT.

The chain has TRBV7-2 and TRBJ2-4, with TRBD1 matching over 9 bases. This CDR3 comprises 15 residues. V shed 1 base, J shed 7 bases, and the junction held 5 bases outside the gene matches. Germline lookup yields CDR1 SGHTA and CDR2 FQGNSA. CDR3 sequence (DNA): TGTGCCAGCAGCTTAGGGGGGACAGGGAGGAACATTCAGTACTTC. It codes for CASSLGGTGRNIQYF.

The chain joins TRBV10-3 to TRBJ2-3; possibly TRBD2 for D (6 bases). V lost 5 bases to trimming and J lost 0 bases, with 9 bases between them. Germline loops: CDR1 ENHRY, CDR2 SYGVKD. This CDR3 comprises 14 residues. The CDR3 coding sequence is TGTGCCATCAGTTCAGCGGGTAGCACAGATACGCAGTATTTT. Its protein product is CAISSAGSTDTQYF.